Below, 11 T cell receptor delta chains from the same sample are listed, as sequenced in a study of γδ T cells in repeated Plasmodium falciparum infection. TCRdb repeated clone calling on the multiplex PCR reads with CATT. The sample consists of 53,000 or so delta-chain clones, about 1.9% of them appearing once. Flow sorting of PBMC yielded separate Vgamma9/Vdelta2+ and Vdelta2-negative gammadelta T cell populations for bulk repertoire analysis. Sample: gamma-delta T cells from blood. The source of these receptors is a pool of human donors (malaria-infected and uninfected, not separated).

This clone showed up many times. The sample carries other DNA sequences with the same CDR3. This chain uses TRDV1 with TRDJ1; 10 nucleotides agree with TRDD3. The J segment lost 0 bases and the V segment lost 3 bases, leaving 19 bases of the junction unmatched. Looked up from germline, CDR1 is TSWWSYY and CDR2 is QGS. The CDR3 covers 21 residues. The CDR3 region has the DNA TGTGCTCTTGGGGACTTTACTTTTTCCGCGGTACTGGGGGATTACACCGATAAACTCATCTTT. Translation gives CALGDFTFSAVLGDYTDKLIF.

This clone was seen repeatedly, ten times or more. It differs at one base from a far larger clone, so likely a read error. The same CDR3 also results from other DNA sequences found in this sample. The rearrangement links TRDV2 to TRDJ1, with TRDD3 identical over 7 bases. The germline V gene encodes CDR1 GEAIGNYY and CDR2 EKD. This CDR3 has 15 residues. J gave up 5 bases and V 1 base, and 9 bases lay outside the gene matches. CDR3 protein: CACDTKGGSTDKLIF. The CDR3 DNA is TGTGCCTGTGACACAAAGGGGGGATCCACTGATAAACTCATCTTT.

This clone was seen at least ten times. The protein TCRdb lists belongs to a much larger clone and differs from this DNA's translation at residue 17, which points to a read error; the protein shown is made from the DNA. The chain has TRDV2 and TRDJ1, with 8 bases aligning to TRDD3. There are 20 residues in the CDR3. Germline V gene data show CDR1 as GEAIGNYY and CDR2 as EKD. Here the CDR3 DNA reads TGTGCCTGTGATGGAGTGCCCCCCTCTGGGGGACCCGACTACACCGATAGACTCATCTTT. Its translation is CACDGVPPSGGPDYTDRLIF.

In its sample, this clone was seen a few times. TCRdb pairs this DNA with a much larger clone's protein that differs at residue 5, likely a read error; the protein shown was translated from the DNA. The chain links TRDV1 to TRDJ1, with 9 bases aligning to TRDD3. The J gene comes from matching the DNA to germline here; TCRdb lacks it. From germline, CDR1 is TSWWSYY and CDR2 QGS. V gave up 4 bases and J gave up 0 bases; unmatched junction bases: 30. The CDR3 has 24 residues. The CDR3 DNA reads TGTGCTCTTGGGGGACCCCCGTTTATCGACCTTTGGCCTCACTGGGGGACGTACACCGATAAACTCATCTTT. It is translated as CALGGPPFIDLWPHWGTYTDKLIF.

With respect to this clone: The protein TCRdb lists belongs to a much larger clone and differs from this DNA's translation at residue 4, which points to a read error; the protein shown is made from the DNA. This rearrangement joins TRDV2 to TRDJ1; D is tentatively TRDD2 or TRDD3 (5 bases each). Germline V CDR1 and CDR2: GEAIGNYY, EKD. This CDR3 is built from 20 residues. V was trimmed by 6 bases and J by 0 bases, leaving 31 bases between them. CDR3 nucleotides: TGTGCCTGTAACTCGGTCGCCGTTCGGGGGGCTTCCCTGTACACCGATAAACTCATCTTT. Its protein is CACNSVAVRGASLYTDKLIF.

The sample holds many counts of this clone. The TCRdb record carries a much larger clone's protein, which differs from this DNA's translation at residue 4; a read error is the likely cause, and the protein listed here is the DNA translation. This sequence joins TRDV2 and TRDJ1; tentatively, D is TRDD3 (6 bases). Here the J gene was assigned by germline matching of the DNA, as TCRdb has none. Germline CDR1 reads GEAIGNYY; CDR2 reads EKD. This CDR3 region has 14 residues. The CDR3 coding sequence is TGTGCCTGTGGCACCATAGGGGATGCCGATAAACTCATCTTT. Translated: CACGTIGDADKLIF.

This clone showed up many times. A far larger clone is just one base off, so this is likely a read error. This CDR3 is also generated by other DNA sequences in the sample. This chain uses TRDV3 with TRDJ1; 13 nucleotides agree with TRDD3. Germline V gene data show CDR1 as TVYSNPD and CDR2 as GDNSRS (reference sequence). CDR3 size: 18 residues. The CDR3 DNA is TGTGCCTTTGGGTTCTACTGGGGGATACGCCTCACCACCGATAAGCTCATCTTT. This codes for CAFGFYWGIRLTTDKLIF.

This clone was detected many times. This is likely an artifact of a read error, given a far larger clone one base away. Other DNA sequences in this specimen translate into the identical CDR3. CDR3 sequence reads: CALGEPQFFTGGRYRTAQLFF. The DNA of the CDR3 is TGTGCTCTCGGGGAACCACAGTTTTTCACTGGGGGACGTTATCGGACAGCACAACTCTTCTTT. This chain links TRDV1 with TRDJ2; the match to TRDD3 covers 9 bases. Germline matching of the DNA provided the J gene here, since TCRdb leaves it blank. Germline CDR1 is TSWWSYY and CDR2 is QGS. CDR3 size: 21 residues.

Notes on this clone: A read error is likely here: a far larger clone is one base away. Distinct nucleotide sequences in the sample also encode this CDR3. This chain joins TRDV3 and TRDJ1, with D maybe TRDD3 (5 bases). The J gene, left out of TCRdb, was set here by checking the DNA against germline. The V gene's germline CDR1 is TVYSNPD and CDR2 GDNSRS (reference sequence). V was trimmed by 3 bases and J by 7 bases, leaving 24 bases between them. This CDR3 is built from 15 residues. CDR3 residues: CALILSEERYGKLIF. CDR3 nucleotide sequence: TGTGCCTTGATACTCTCGGAGGAGAGATATGGTAAACTCATCTTT. Filled out from reference TRDV3 and TRDJ1, the complete variable domain reads CDKVTQSSPDQTVASGSEVVLLCTYDTVYSNPDLFWYRIRPDYSFQFVFYGDNSRSEGADFTQGRFSVKHILTQKAFHLVISPVRTEDSATYYCALILSEERYGKLIFGKGTRVTVEP.

This clone was recorded many times. TCRdb's entry gives the protein of a much larger clone, which mismatches this DNA's translation at residue 5, likely from a read error; the protein reported here is translated from the DNA. The V call is TRDV1, the J call TRDJ1; a possible D gene is TRDD3 (6 bases). CDR1 is TSWWSYY, CDR2 QGS, per germline. V was shortened by 5 bases and J by 5 bases, with 18 bases between the two germline ends. This CDR3 is built from 15 residues. Written as DNA, the CDR3 is TGTGCTCTTGGGCCCACTTATCCGCTGGGGGATAAACTCATCTTT. This sequence encodes CALGPTYPLGDKLIF.

This clone was counted ten times or more. TCRdb's entry gives the protein of a much larger clone, which mismatches this DNA's translation at residue 14, likely from a read error; the protein reported here is translated from the DNA. The CDR3, as DNA: TGTGCCTGTGACACCGGTTCCTTACTGGGGGAGCACCCCAATAAACTCATCTTT. Translated, it gives CACDTGSLLGEHPNKLIF. The chain joins TRDV2 to TRDJ1, with 9 positions matching TRDD3. J lost 6 bases, V lost 0 bases, and 16 bases had no gene match. There are 18 residues in the CDR3. The germline gives CDR1 GEAIGNYY, CDR2 EKD.